A single sample is the source of the 30 T cell receptor beta chains below, sequenced in a study of beta chain features in type 1 diabetes. These receptors have no known antigen. Expressed TCRB transcripts were sequenced after all isolated RNA was converted to cDNA. Generated by immunoSEQ multiplex PCR, the TCRdb table keeps only in-frame clones and is missing some. The sample lists some 150,000 clones; about 13% were seen once. The study's findings and limits: Moderately but significantly shorter TCRB CDR3s were found in Type 1 diabetes patients in all four CD4+ subsets.

Sequenced sample: central memory CD4+ T cells from blood. These receptors all come from a man aged 18 to 29 with type 1 diabetes.

The CDR3 region is CASSLGGGRRATQYF. Here the CDR3 DNA reads TGTGCCAGCAGCTTAGGCGGGGGGCGCAGGGCGACCCAGTACTTC. The genes are TRBV7-9 and TRBJ2-5; 8 positions match TRBD2. Germline V gene lookup returns CDR1 SEHNR and CDR2 FQNEAQ (reference sequence). The CDR3 runs 15 residues. The ends lost 1 base at V and 7 bases at J; junction bases unmatched: 8.

By share of the sample, this clone is medium-sized (0.01 to 0.1%). V usage is TRBV28 and J usage is TRBJ2-1; D is uncertain. The CDR3 consists of 13 residues. Germline V gene data show CDR1 as MDHEN and CDR2 as SYDVKM. V lost 10 bases to trimming and J lost 2 bases, with 12 bases between them. DNA of the CDR3: TGTGCCATCGAACAGAGTACCTACAATGAGCAGTTCTTC. It is translated as CAIEQSTYNEQFF.

This clone came up a few times. The chain couples TRBV4-1 to TRBJ1-1, with D uncertain. CDR1 and CDR2 from the germline V gene are MGHRA and YSYEKL. V lost 3 bases and J lost 1, with 9 bases in between. This CDR3 contains 14 residues. The CDR3 sequence: CASSHGKANTEAFF. CDR3 DNA sequence: TGCGCCAGCAGCCATGGTAAGGCGAACACTGAAGCTTTCTTT.

The chain recombines TRBV4-1 with TRBJ2-3; the D is unclear. Germline-derived CDR1 and CDR2 are MGHRA and YSYEKL. The CDR3 length is 16 residues. V lost 4 bases and J 2 bases, leaving 16 bases between the germline ends. This CDR3 is CASSPIDLFSTDTQYF. For the CDR3, the DNA is TGCGCCAGCAGCCCCATAGACCTTTTTTCCACAGATACGCAGTATTTT.

This clone was observed a handful of times. The rearrangement joins TRBV11-2 to TRBJ2-1, with 7 bases matching TRBD2. The CDR3 loop spans 12 amino acids. V lost 0 bases and J lost 10; bases outside the gene matches: 0. CDR1 is SGHAT, CDR2 FQNNGV, per germline. This chain's CDR3 is CASSLELAEQFF. The DNA of the CDR3 is TGTGCCAGCAGCTTAGAACTAGCGGAGCAGTTCTTC.

This clone was seen a handful of times. The chain carries TRBV18 and TRBJ2-1, with D possibly called TRBD1 or TRBD2 (5 bases each). Germline V gene sequence: CDR1 KGHSH, CDR2 LQKENI. Trimming stripped 3 bases from V and 5 bases from J, with 11 bases between. CDR3 size: 14 residues. CDR3 sequence reads: CASSPPGPNNEQFF. CDR3 coding DNA: TGTGCCAGCTCACCCCCGGGGCCGAACAATGAGCAGTTCTTC.

This clone was counted ten times or more. The rearrangement uses TRBV5-6 and TRBJ2-1; D gene uncertain. Germline CDR1 SGHDT, CDR2 YYEEEE. Trimming cost V 2 bases and J 7 bases, with 7 bases left between them. This CDR3 has 12 residues. For the CDR3, the DNA is TGTGCCAGCAGCTTATCTGGGAATGAGCAGTTCTTC. Its translation: CASSLSGNEQFF.

This clone was observed a few times. The chain couples TRBV18 to TRBJ1-1; TRBD1 matches 7 bases. Per germline, CDR1 KGHSH and CDR2 LQKENI. This CDR3 region has 15 residues. The V and J ends lost 0 bases and 4 bases, in that order; junction bases with no gene match: 5. The chain's CDR3 is CASSPPGRGTTEAFF. The CDR3, as DNA: TGTGCCAGCTCACCACCGGGCAGGGGGACCACTGAAGCTTTCTTT.

V usage is TRBV4-2 and J usage is TRBJ2-3; possible D gene TRBD1, 6 bases. V was clipped by 2 bases and J by 6 bases, with 9 bases between them. Germline V gene lookup returns CDR1 LGHNA and CDR2 YNFKEQ. The CDR3 spans 13 residues. CDR3 sequence reads: CASSQRTEDTQYF. The CDR3 nucleotides read TGTGCCAGCAGCCAACGGACAGAGGATACGCAGTATTTT.

This clone was seen ten or more times. V gene TRBV14 combines with J gene TRBJ1-1; D call uncertain. The CDR3 has 12 amino acids. V was shortened by 2 bases and J by 5 bases, with 6 bases between the two germline ends. Germline CDR1 is SGHDN and CDR2 is FVKESK. CDR3 loop: CASSQYLTEAFF. CDR3 nucleotide sequence: TGTGCCAGCAGCCAATACCTTACTGAAGCTTTCTTT.

A few counts support this clone. V is TRBV20-1 and J is TRBJ1-5; 7 bases are shared with TRBD1. J gave up 9 bases and V 4 bases, and 3 bases lay outside the gene matches. This CDR3 spans 11 amino acids. Germline V gives CDR1 DFQATT, CDR2 SNEGSKA (reference sequence). For the CDR3, the DNA is TGCAGTGCTACAGGGGGGTCGCCCCAGCATTTT. Its translation is CSATGGSPQHF.

The rearrangement links TRBV25-1 to TRBJ1-5, with 8 bases lining up with TRBD1. The germline gives CDR1 MGHDK, CDR2 SYGVNS. This CDR3 has 15 amino acids. With 1 base clipped from V and 5 bases from J, the junction kept 4 bases outside the gene matches. CDR3 coding DNA: TGTGCCAGCAGTGAATCACTGACAGGGGATCAGCCCCAGCATTTT. This codes for CASSESLTGDQPQHF.

This clone was seen a handful of times. The genes are TRBV18 and TRBJ2-7; D assignment may be TRBD1 or TRBD2 (5 bases each). Trimming removed 4 bases at V and 2 bases at J, with 15 bases between. This CDR3 has 15 residues. Per the germline V gene, CDR1 is KGHSH and CDR2 is LQKENI. CDR3 in DNA: TGTGCCAGCTCACGATCGAGGGACGGTCCCTACGAGCAGTACTTC. The encoded protein is CASSRSRDGPYEQYF.

The chain combines TRBV28 with TRBJ2-3; 8 nucleotides align to TRBD2. The trim removed 7 bases at V and 2 bases at J, leaving 2 bases unmatched. Germline assignment: CDR1 MDHEN and CDR2 SYDVKM. The CDR3 runs to 13 residues. The CDR3 sequence: CASMRGVTDTQYF. In DNA, the CDR3 is TGTGCCAGCATGCGGGGGGTCACAGATACGCAGTATTTT.

The chain is built from TRBV7-2 and TRBJ2-2, with a weak D call TRBD1 (5 bases). CDR3 size: 17 residues. V shed 2 bases and J shed 2 bases, with 15 bases lying between them. The germline gives CDR1 SGHTA, CDR2 FQGNSA. CDR3 coding DNA: TGTGCCAGCAGCTTAACCGCTTGGCAGGGAAACACCGGGGAGCTGTTTTTT. It is translated as CASSLTAWQGNTGELFF.

This clone was detected a few times. This rearrangement joins TRBV30 to TRBJ1-1, with a weak D call TRBD1 (5 bases). The CDR3 totals 13 residues. Germline V gene data show CDR1 as GTSNPN and CDR2 as SVGIG (reference sequence). The V end was cut by 7 bases, the J end by 0 bases, with 12 bases between. The chain's CDR3 is CAYATVMNTEAFF. In nucleotides, the CDR3 is TGTGCCTACGCGACAGTGATGAACACTGAAGCTTTCTTT.

This clone was observed a few times. The gene calls are TRBV7-2 and TRBJ1-1, with TRBD1 identical over 7 bases. J gave up 7 bases and V 6 bases, and 8 bases lay outside the gene matches. This CDR3 comprises 13 residues. In germline, CDR1 is SGHTA, CDR2 FQGNSA. The chain's CDR3 is CASSSYRGDEAFF. The CDR3 DNA is TGTGCCAGCAGTTCCTACAGGGGCGATGAAGCTTTCTTT.

This clone was counted between two and nine times. V and J are TRBV28 and TRBJ1-4; 7 nucleotides line up with TRBD1. The germline V gene encodes CDR1 MDHEN and CDR2 SYDVKM. V was pared by 5 bases and J by 7 bases, with 10 bases of the junction left unmatched. CDR3 size: 15 residues. The CDR3 protein is CASSPPPGGVEKLFF. The CDR3 DNA follows: TGTGCCAGCAGTCCCCCGCCAGGGGGAGTTGAAAAACTGTTTTTT.

This clone was counted many times. The chain carries TRBV7-9 and TRBJ1-4; TRBD1 might be the D (5 bases). The V gene's germline CDR1 is SEHNR and CDR2 FQNEAQ (reference sequence). The CDR3 sequence is 14 residues long. V lost 1 base to trimming and J lost 7 bases, with 10 bases between them. The DNA for the CDR3 is TGTGCCAGCAGCTTAGGACAGCAGAGTGAAAAACTGTTTTTT. It translates to CASSLGQQSEKLFF. The variable domain in full, with the rest retrieved from reference TRBV7-9 and TRBJ1-4, is DTGVSQNPRHKITKRGQNVTFRCDPISEHNRLYWYRQTLGQGPEFLTYFQNEAQLEKSRLLSDRFSAERPKGSFSTLEIQRTEQGDSAMYLCASSLGQQSEKLFFGSGTQLSVL.

The sample holds a few counts of this clone. V and J are TRBV5-1 and TRBJ2-1, with D maybe TRBD1 (5 bases). Germline CDR1 and CDR2: SGHRS and YFSETQ. The CDR3 is 16 amino acids. V lost 3 bases and J 2 bases, leaving 15 bases between the germline ends. In DNA form, the CDR3 reads TGCGCCAGCAGCTCCCTTGAGCAGGGCCCCTACAATGAGCAGTTCTTC. It specifies CASSSLEQGPYNEQFF.

This clone was counted a few times. The chain carries TRBV30 and TRBJ1-4; no clear D gene. V was trimmed by 0 bases and J by 0 bases, leaving 5 bases between them. The V gene's germline CDR1 is GTSNPN and CDR2 SVGIG (reference sequence). This CDR3 is built from 14 residues. CDR3 protein: CAWSVITTNEKLFF. In DNA form, the CDR3 reads TGTGCCTGGAGTGTGATCACAACTAATGAAAAACTGTTTTTT.

This clone was seen a few times. This sequence joins TRBV30 and TRBJ1-1; no clear D. V was trimmed by 1 base and J by 7 bases, leaving 10 bases between them. Germline V gives CDR1 GTSNPN, CDR2 SVGIG (reference sequence). The CDR3 contains 12 residues. In DNA form, the CDR3 reads TGTGCCTGGAGTGAGGGAAATCATGAAGCTTTCTTT. Translation gives CAWSEGNHEAFF.

In the case of this clone: The junction and the germline gene differ at one end; a read error may be behind it. The chain carries TRBV2 and TRBJ1-1; D gene unclear. This CDR3 region has 14 residues. CDR1 is SNHLY and CDR2 is FYNNEI in the germline V gene. CDR3 protein: CASSEPKRNAEAFF. The CDR3 DNA is TGTGCCAGCAGTGAACCGAAAAGGAACGCTGAAGCTTTCTTT.

This clone appeared a few times. The chain uses TRBV10-3 and TRBJ2-7, with 14 bases lining up with TRBD2. J gave up 3 bases and V 2 bases, and 21 bases lay outside the gene matches. This CDR3 is built from 22 residues. From germline, CDR1 is ENHRY and CDR2 SYGVKD. CDR3 sequence (DNA): TGTGCCATCAGTGAGCCCGCTGGGGGGACTAGCGGGGGCCTTAACCGGGGCTACGAGCAGTACTTC. Its protein is CAISEPAGGTSGGLNRGYEQYF.

This chain connects TRBV10-3 to TRBJ1-5; D ambiguous. CDR3 length: 14 amino acids. The germline V gene has CDR1 ENHRY and CDR2 SYGVKD. Trimming removed 6 bases from V and 5 bases from J, with 14 bases in between. The CDR3 here is CAISPREGDQPQHF. The DNA for the CDR3 is TGTGCCATCAGCCCGCGGGAGGGAGATCAGCCCCAGCATTTT.

The table lists this clone with a few counts. V usage is TRBV30 and J usage is TRBJ2-6; tentative D call: TRBD2 (5 bases). Germline CDR1 reads GTSNPN; CDR2 reads SVGIG (reference sequence). The CDR3 consists of 16 residues. V lost 0 bases, J lost 3 bases, and 12 bases lay in between. The CDR3 DNA is TGTGCCTGGAGTGTAGGAGGAGTATTTGGGGCCAACGTCCTGACTTTC. This encodes CAWSVGGVFGANVLTF.

This clone was counted between two and nine times. This chain joins TRBV13 and TRBJ2-1; no clear D. Germline CDR1 reads PRHDT; CDR2 reads FYEKMQ (reference sequence). The CDR3 contains 14 residues. V was cut by 2 bases and J by 6 bases, with 11 bases left in between. The CDR3 DNA reads TGTGCCAGCAGCTTATTCGAAGTCGCCAATGAGCAGTTCTTC. Encoded protein: CASSLFEVANEQFF.

Of note for this clone: This sample also contains other DNA sequences that code for the same CDR3. The chain recombines TRBV4-2 with TRBJ2-5, with D unresolved. This CDR3 contains 14 residues. Germline V gene data show CDR1 as LGHNA and CDR2 as YNFKEQ. Trimming shortened V by 0 bases and J by 5 bases, and 10 bases separated the two germline ends. DNA for the CDR3: TGTGCCAGCAGCCAAGATAAGGGTTCGGAGACCCAGTACTTC. Its translation is CASSQDKGSETQYF.

The CDR3 loop reads CSVGQGAHDEQYF. The CDR3 region has the DNA TGCAGCGTTGGACAGGGGGCTCACGACGAGCAGTACTTC. This chain links TRBV29-1 with TRBJ2-7; TRBD1 matches 10 bases. The V segment lost 4 bases and the J segment 5 bases; nucleotides outside the gene matches: 5. The CDR3 extends over 13 amino acids. Germline CDR1 reads SQVTM; CDR2 reads ANQGSEA.

The gene calls are TRBV30 and TRBJ2-5; TRBD2 is a possible D gene (6 bases). Germline V gene lookup returns CDR1 GTSNPN and CDR2 SVGIG (reference sequence). CDR3 size: 14 residues. V shed 0 bases and J shed 5 bases, with 13 bases lying between them. The CDR3 is CAWSVGRDGETQYF. CDR3 DNA sequence: TGTGCCTGGAGTGTGGGGCGGGACGGGGAGACCCAGTACTTC. The variable domain in full, completed from reference TRBV30 and TRBJ2-5, reads SQTIHQWPATLVQPVGSPLSLECTVEGTSNPNLYWYRQAAGRGLQLLFYSVGIGQISSEVPQNLSASRPQDRQFILSSKKLLLSDSGFYLCAWSVGRDGETQYFGPGTRLLVL.